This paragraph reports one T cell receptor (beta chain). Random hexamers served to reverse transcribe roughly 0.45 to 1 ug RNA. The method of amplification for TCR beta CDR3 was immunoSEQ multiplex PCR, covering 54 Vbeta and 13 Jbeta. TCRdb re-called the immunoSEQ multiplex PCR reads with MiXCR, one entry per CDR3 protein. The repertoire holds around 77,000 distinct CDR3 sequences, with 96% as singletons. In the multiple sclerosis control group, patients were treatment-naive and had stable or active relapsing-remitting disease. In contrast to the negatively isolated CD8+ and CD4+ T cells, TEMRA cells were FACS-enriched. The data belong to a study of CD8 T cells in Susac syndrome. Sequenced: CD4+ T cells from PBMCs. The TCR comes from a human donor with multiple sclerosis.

The CDR3 DNA follows: TGTGCCAGCAGTCGGGACAGTAACTATGGCTACACCTTC. It translates to CASSRDSNYGYTF. The rearrangement joins TRBV2 to TRBJ1-2; 7 bases agree with TRBD1. Trimming cost V 5 bases and J 1 base; bases outside gene matches: 1. This CDR3 contains 13 residues. Germline loops: CDR1 SNHLY, CDR2 FYNNEI.